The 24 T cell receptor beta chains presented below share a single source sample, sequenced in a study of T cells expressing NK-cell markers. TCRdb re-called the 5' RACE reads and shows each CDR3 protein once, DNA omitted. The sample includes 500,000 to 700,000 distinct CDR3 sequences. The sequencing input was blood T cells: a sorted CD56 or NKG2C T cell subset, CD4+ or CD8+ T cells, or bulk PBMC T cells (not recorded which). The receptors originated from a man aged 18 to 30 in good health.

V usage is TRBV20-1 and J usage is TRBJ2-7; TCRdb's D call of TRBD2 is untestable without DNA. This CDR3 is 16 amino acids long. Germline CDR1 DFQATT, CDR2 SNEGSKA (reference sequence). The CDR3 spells CSATGLAGGPGYEQYF.

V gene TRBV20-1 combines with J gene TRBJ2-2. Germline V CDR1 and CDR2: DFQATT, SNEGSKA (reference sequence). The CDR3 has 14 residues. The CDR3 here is CSATKGANTGELFF.

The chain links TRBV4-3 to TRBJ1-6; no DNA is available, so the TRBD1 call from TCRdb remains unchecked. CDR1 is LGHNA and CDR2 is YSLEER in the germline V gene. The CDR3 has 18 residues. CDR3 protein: CASSQDLPRTATNSPLHF.

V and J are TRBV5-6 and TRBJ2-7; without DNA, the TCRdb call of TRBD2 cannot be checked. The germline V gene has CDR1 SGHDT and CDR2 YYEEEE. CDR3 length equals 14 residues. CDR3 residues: CASTETGTSPEQYF. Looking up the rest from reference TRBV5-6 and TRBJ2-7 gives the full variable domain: DAGVTQSPTHLIKTRGQQVTLRCSPKSGHDTVSWYQQALGQGPQFIFQYYEEEERQRGNFPDRFSGHQFPNYSSELNVNALLLGDSALYLCASTETGTSPEQYFGPGTRLTVT.

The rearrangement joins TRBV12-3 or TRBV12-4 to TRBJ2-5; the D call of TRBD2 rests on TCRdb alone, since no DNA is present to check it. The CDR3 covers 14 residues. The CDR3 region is CASTGTKGKETQYF.

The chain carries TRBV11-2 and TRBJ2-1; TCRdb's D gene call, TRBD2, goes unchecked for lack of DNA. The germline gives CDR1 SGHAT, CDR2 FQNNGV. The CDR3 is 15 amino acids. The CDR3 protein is CASSLAGVGGPSQFF.

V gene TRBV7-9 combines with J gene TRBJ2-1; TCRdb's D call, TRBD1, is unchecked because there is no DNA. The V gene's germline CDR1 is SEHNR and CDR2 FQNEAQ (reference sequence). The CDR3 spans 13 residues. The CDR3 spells CAHPSRSGNEQFF.

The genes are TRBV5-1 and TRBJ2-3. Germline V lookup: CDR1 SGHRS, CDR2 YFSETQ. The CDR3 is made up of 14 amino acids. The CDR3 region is CASSLAPAQDTQYF.

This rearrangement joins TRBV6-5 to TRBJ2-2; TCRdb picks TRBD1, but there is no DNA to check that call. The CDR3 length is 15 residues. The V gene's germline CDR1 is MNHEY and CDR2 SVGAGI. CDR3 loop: CASSPQTGWSGELFF.

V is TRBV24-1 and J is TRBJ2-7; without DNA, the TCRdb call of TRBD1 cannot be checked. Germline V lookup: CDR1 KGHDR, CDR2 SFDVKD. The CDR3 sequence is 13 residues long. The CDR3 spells CATSDEDIYEQYF.

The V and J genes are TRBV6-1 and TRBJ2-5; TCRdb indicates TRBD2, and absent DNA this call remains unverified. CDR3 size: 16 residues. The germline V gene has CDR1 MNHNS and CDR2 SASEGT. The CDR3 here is CASSQEDVLYQETQYF.

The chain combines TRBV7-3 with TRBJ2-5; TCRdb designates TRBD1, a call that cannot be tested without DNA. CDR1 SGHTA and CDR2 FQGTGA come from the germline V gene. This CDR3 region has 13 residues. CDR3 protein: CASSLSGPKTQYF.

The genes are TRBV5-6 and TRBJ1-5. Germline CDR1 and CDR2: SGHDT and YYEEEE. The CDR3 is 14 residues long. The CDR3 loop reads CASSLVASDQPQHF.

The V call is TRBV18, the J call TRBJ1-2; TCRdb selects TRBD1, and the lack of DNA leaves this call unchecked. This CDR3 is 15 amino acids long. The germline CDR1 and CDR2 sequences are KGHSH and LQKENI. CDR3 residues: CASSPVRQADYGYTF.

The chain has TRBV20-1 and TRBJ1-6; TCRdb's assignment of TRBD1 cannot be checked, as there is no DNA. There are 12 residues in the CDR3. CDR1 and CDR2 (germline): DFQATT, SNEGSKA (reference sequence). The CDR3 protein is CSARPGPSPLHF.

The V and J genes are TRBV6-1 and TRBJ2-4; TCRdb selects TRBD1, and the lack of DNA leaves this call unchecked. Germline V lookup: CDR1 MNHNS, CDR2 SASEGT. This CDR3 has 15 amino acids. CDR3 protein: CASSQGAVAKNIQYF.

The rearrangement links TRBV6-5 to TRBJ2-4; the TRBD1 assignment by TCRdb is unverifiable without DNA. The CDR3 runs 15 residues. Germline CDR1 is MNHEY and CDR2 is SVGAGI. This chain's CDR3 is CASSTPGQGKNIQYF.

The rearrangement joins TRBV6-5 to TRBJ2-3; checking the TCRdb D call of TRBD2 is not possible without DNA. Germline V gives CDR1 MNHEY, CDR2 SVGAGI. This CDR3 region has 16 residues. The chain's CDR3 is CASRPSSGSVTDTQYF.

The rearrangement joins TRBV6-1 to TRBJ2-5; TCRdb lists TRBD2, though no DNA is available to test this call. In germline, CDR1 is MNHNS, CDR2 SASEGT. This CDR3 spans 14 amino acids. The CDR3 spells CASSVNRAHGAQYF.

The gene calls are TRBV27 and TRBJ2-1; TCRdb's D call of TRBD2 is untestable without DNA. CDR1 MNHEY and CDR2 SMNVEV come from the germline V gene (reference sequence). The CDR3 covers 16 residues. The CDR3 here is CASSLSPEALYNEQFF.

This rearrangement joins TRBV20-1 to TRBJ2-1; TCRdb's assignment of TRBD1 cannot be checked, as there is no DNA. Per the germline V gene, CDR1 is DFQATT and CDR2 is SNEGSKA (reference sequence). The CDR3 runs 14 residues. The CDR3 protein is CSASREVLYNEQFF.

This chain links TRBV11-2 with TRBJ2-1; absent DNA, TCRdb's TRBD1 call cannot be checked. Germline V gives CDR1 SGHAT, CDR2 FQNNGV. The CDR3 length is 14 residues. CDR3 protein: CASSRDNSYNEQFF.

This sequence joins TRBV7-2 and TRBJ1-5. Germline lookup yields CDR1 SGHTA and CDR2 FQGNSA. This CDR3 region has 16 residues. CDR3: CASSSGEGFYNQPQHF.

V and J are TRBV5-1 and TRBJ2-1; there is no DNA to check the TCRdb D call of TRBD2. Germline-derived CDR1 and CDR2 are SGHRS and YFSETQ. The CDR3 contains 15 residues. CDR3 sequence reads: CASNLQGPSVDEQFF.